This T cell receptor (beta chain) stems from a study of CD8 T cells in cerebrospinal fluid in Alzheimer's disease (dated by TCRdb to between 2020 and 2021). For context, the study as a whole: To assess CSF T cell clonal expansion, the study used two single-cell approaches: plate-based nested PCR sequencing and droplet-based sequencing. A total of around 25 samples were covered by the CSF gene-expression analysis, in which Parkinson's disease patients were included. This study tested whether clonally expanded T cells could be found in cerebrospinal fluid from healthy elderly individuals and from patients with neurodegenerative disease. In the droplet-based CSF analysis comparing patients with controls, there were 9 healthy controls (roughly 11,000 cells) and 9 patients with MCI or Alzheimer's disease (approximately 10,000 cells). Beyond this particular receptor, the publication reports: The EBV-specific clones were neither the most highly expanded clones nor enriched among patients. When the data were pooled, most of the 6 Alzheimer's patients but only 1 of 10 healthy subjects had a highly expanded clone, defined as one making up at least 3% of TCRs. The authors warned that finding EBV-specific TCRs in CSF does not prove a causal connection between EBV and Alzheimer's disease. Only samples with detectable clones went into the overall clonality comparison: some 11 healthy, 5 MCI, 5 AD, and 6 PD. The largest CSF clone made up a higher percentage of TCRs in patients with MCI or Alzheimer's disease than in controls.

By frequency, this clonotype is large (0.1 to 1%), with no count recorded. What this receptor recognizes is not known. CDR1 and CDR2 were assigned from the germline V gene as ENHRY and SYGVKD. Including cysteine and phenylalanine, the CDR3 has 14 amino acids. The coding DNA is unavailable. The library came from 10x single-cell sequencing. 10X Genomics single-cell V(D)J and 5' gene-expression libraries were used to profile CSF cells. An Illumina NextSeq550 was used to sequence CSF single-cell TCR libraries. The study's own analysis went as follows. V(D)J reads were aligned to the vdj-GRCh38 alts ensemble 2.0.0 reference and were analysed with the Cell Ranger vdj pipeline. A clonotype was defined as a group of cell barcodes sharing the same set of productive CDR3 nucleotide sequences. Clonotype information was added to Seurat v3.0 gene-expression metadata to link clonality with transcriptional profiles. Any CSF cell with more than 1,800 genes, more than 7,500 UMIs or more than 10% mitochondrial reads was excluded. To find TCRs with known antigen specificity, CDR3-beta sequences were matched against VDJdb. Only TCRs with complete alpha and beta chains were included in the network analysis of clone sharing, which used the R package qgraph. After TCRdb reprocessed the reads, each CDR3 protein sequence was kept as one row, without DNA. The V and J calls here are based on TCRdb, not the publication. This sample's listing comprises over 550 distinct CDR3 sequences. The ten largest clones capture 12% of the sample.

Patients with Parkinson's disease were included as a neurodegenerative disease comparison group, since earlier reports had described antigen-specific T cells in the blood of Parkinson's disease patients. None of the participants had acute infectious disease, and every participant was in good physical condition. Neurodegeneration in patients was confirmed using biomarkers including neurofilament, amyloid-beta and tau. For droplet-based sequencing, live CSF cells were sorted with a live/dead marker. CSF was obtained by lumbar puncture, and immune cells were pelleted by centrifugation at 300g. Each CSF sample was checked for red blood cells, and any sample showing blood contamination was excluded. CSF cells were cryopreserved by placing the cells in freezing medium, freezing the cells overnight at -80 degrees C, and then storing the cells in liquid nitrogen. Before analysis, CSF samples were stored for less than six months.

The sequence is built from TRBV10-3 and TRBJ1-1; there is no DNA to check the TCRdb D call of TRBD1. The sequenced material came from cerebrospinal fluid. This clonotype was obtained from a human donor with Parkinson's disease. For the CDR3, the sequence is CAISYRGEGTEAFF.